These 14 T cell receptor beta chains share one sample of origin, sequenced in a study of blood T cells in healthy people across ages. Using a J-beta primer mix together with a sample-barcoded 5' primer, a second PCR was run for roughly 6 to 11 cycles. TCRdb re-analysed the 5' RACE reads in MiXCR, keeping a single row per CDR3 protein. The repertoire has approximately 2,000,000 distinct CDR3 sequences, 35% to 50% of them found once; the top ten carry under 25%. The sample comprised blood. These receptors all stem from a human donor in good health.

V gene TRBV24-1 combines with J gene TRBJ1-2; tentative D call: TRBD1 (5 bases). Germline V lookup: CDR1 KGHDR, CDR2 SFDVKD. This CDR3 contains 13 residues. V gave up 6 bases and J gave up 4 bases, with 11 bases separating them. CDR3 loop: CATSQGQGYGYTF. The CDR3 DNA follows: TGTGCCACCAGTCAAGGACAAGGCTATGGCTACACCTTC.

The chain carries TRBV7-2 and TRBJ2-1, with TRBD1 matching over 7 bases. Trimming removed 1 base from V and 6 bases from J; junction bases left unmatched: 18. Germline V gives CDR1 SGHTA, CDR2 FQGNSA. The CDR3 loop spans 19 amino acids. The CDR3 sequence is CASSLESGTELSHSNEQFF. The CDR3 DNA sequence: TGTGCCAGCAGCTTAGAATCCGGGACAGAGCTATCTCACAGCAATGAGCAGTTCTTC.

The V call is TRBV18, the J call TRBJ2-7; 10 bases map to TRBD1. Trimming cost V 8 bases and J 4 bases; bases outside gene matches: 8. Germline CDR1 and CDR2: KGHSH and LQKENI. CDR3 length: 14 residues. This chain's CDR3 is CASTTGTGAYEQYF. The CDR3, as DNA: TGTGCCAGCACAACCGGGACAGGGGCGTACGAGCAGTACTTC.

J is TRBJ1-5 and V is TRBV28; D is undetermined. Trimming cost V 4 bases and J 2 bases, with 15 bases left between them. CDR3 size: 16 residues. Germline V lookup: CDR1 MDHEN, CDR2 SYDVKM. The CDR3 is CASSSLSTMGNQPQHF. CDR3 nucleotides: TGTGCCAGCAGTTCCCTGTCAACCATGGGCAATCAGCCCCAGCATTTT. Filled out from reference TRBV28 and TRBJ1-5, the complete variable domain reads DVKVTQSSRYLVKRTGEKVFLECVQDMDHENMFWYRQDPGLGLRLIYFSYDVKMKEKGDIPEGYSVSREKKERFSLILESASTNQTSMYLCASSSLSTMGNQPQHFGDGTRLSIL.

This chain connects TRBV20-1 to TRBJ1-5; TRBD1 aligns across 8 bases. Germline values: CDR1 DFQATT, CDR2 SNEGSKA (reference sequence). The CDR3 runs to 12 residues. The junction had 7 bases not matched to a gene; V was cut back by 6 bases and J by 9 bases. The CDR3: CSARQGSVPQHF. The CDR3 bases are TGCAGTGCCAGACAGGGGTCGGTGCCCCAGCATTTT.

This clonotype was seen a handful of times. The chain joins TRBV20-1 to TRBJ1-2; D may be TRBD1 (5 bases). From germline, CDR1 is DFQATT and CDR2 SNEGSKA (reference sequence). The V end was cut by 0 bases, the J end by 8 bases, with 19 bases between. This CDR3 is built from 15 residues. CDR3 in amino acids: CSAREPSRGRGGYTF. Written as DNA, the CDR3 is TGCAGTGCTAGAGAACCCTCCCGGGGCCGGGGAGGCTACACCTTC.

The J gene is TRBJ2-7, the V gene TRBV20-1, with D possibly matching TRBD2 (5 bases). Germline V lookup: CDR1 DFQATT, CDR2 SNEGSKA (reference sequence). The CDR3 consists of 13 residues. V lost 1 base and J lost 2, with 9 bases in between. CDR3 protein: CSARGPGTYEQYF. The CDR3 DNA reads as TGCAGTGCTAGAGGCCCCGGGACCTACGAGCAGTACTTC.

This clonotype was picked up a small number of times. Written as DNA, the CDR3 is TGTGCCACCAGGACTACCAGAGCCACAGATACGCAGTATTTT. This sequence encodes CATRTTRATDTQYF. The chain employs TRBV12-3 or TRBV12-4 and TRBJ2-3; D is possibly TRBD2 (6 bases). V was trimmed by 10 bases and J by 2 bases, leaving 16 bases between them. The CDR3 sequence is 14 residues long.

This clonotype was observed at least ten times. The chain links TRBV29-1 to TRBJ2-7; 9 bases align to TRBD1. J was trimmed by 3 bases and V by 6 bases; bases with no gene match: 6. Germline loops: CDR1 SQVTM, CDR2 ANQGSEA. The CDR3 is made up of 13 amino acids. The CDR3 bases are TGCAGCGTGGCCCGGGACAGGGTCTACGAGCAGTACTTC. Encoded protein: CSVARDRVYEQYF.

Many counts were recorded for this clonotype. The J gene is TRBJ1-2, the V gene TRBV7-2; D is unresolved. V gave up 1 base and J gave up 4 bases, with 4 bases separating them. The CDR3 extends over 12 amino acids. CDR1 SGHTA and CDR2 FQGNSA come from the germline V gene. The CDR3 sequence is CASSLVRYGYTF. CDR3 nucleotide sequence: TGTGCCAGCAGCTTAGTGCGCTATGGCTACACCTTC.

The genes are TRBV7-2 and TRBJ2-3; 8 bases agree with TRBD1. CDR3 length equals 16 residues. V trimming: 2 bases; J trimming: 2 bases; junction bases outside the gene matches: 6. CDR1 is SGHTA and CDR2 is FQGNSA in the germline V gene. CDR3 sequence: CASSLMSQGATDTQYF. In DNA form, the CDR3 reads TGTGCCAGCAGCTTAATGAGCCAGGGGGCCACAGATACGCAGTATTTT.

This clonotype was seen at least ten times. V is TRBV28 and J is TRBJ2-7, with 8 bases aligning to TRBD1. The germline gives CDR1 MDHEN, CDR2 SYDVKM. CDR3 length equals 14 residues. V shed 3 bases and J 6 bases; nucleotides not matched to a gene: 7. The CDR3 region is CASSFGTGFSEQYF. The CDR3 nucleotides are TGTGCCAGCAGTTTTGGGACAGGTTTCTCCGAGCAGTACTTC.

This clonotype was observed a handful of times. This sequence joins TRBV27 and TRBJ2-1; no clear D. This CDR3 has 14 residues. V lost 2 bases, J lost 2 bases, and 7 bases lay in between. Germline CDR1 is MNHEY and CDR2 is SMNVEV (reference sequence). The CDR3 nucleotides are TGTGCCAGCAGTTTAAGACCACCCTACAATGAGCAGTTCTTC. Translating gives CASSLRPPYNEQFF.

This clonotype has just a few counts. The CDR3 loop is CSVQGRQTYEQYF. In DNA, the CDR3 is TGCAGCGTCCAAGGGAGACAGACCTACGAGCAGTACTTC. The chain is built from TRBV29-1 and TRBJ2-7; perhaps D is TRBD1 or TRBD2 (5 bases each). V was shortened by 6 bases and J by 2 bases, with 14 bases between the two germline ends. Germline CDR1 is SQVTM and CDR2 is ANQGSEA. The CDR3 is 13 residues long.